The 24 T cell receptor delta chains given below trace back to one sample, sequenced in a study of γδ T cells in repeated Plasmodium falciparum infection. TCRdb reprocessed the multiplex PCR reads through CATT. The table lists 75,000 to 95,000 delta-chain clones, 0.95% to 1% of them singletons. Vgamma9/Vdelta2+ and Vdelta2-negative gammadelta T cells were flow-sorted from PBMC for bulk sequencing. Material: gamma-delta T cells from blood. The receptors come from a pool of human donors (malaria-infected and uninfected, not separated).

Of note for this clone: TCRdb records a much larger clone's protein for this DNA, with a difference at residue 4 that likely arises from a read error; the protein given is the translation of the DNA. The CDR3 protein is CACGTLGDTRNTDKLIF. The CDR3 DNA reads TGTGCCTGTGGCACTCTGGGGGATACAAGGAACACCGATAAACTCATCTTT. The rearrangement joins TRDV2 to TRDJ1, with 11 bases lining up with TRDD3. The J gene is absent in TCRdb and was assigned here via DNA matching to germline. J was trimmed by 0 bases and V by 5 bases; bases with no gene match: 10. This CDR3 is 17 amino acids long. Germline V gene data show CDR1 as GEAIGNYY and CDR2 as EKD.

This clone has just a few counts. TCRdb shows a much larger clone's protein in place of this DNA's translation, and the two differ at residue 17, likely through a read error; the protein shown is translated from the DNA. V and J are TRDV2 and TRDJ3, with 7 bases matching TRDD3. TCRdb lists no J gene, so it was determined here by aligning the DNA to germline. The germline CDR1 and CDR2 sequences are GEAIGNYY and EKD. The CDR3 covers 20 residues. CDR3 sequence: CACDPIITGESSWDTRKMFF. For the CDR3, the DNA is TGTGCCTGTGACCCGATAATTACTGGGGAGAGCTCCTGGGACACCCGAAAGATGTTTTTC.

The chain's CDR3 is CALWSRSKPYLWAVRGDTKYTDKLIF. The CDR3 nucleotides read TGTGCTCTGTGGTCACGTTCCAAACCTTACCTCTGGGCGGTAAGGGGGGATACCAAATACACCGATAAACTCATCTTT. The V gene is TRDV1, the J gene TRDJ1; 9 positions agree with TRDD3. TCRdb supplies no J gene; here it was assigned by aligning the nucleotide sequence to germline. Trimming cost V 9 bases and J 0 bases; bases outside gene matches: 41. This CDR3 region has 26 residues. The germline V gene encodes CDR1 TSWWSYY and CDR2 QGS.

This clone was counted between two and nine times. A read error is the likely source, as a far larger clone sits one nucleotide away. Other nucleotide sequences in the sample specify the same CDR3. The J gene is TRDJ1, the V gene TRDV1, with 11 bases fitting TRDD3. The CDR3 is 22 residues long. From germline, CDR1 is TSWWSYY and CDR2 QGS. The V and J ends lost 3 bases and 2 bases, in that order; junction bases with no gene match: 23. The CDR3 region is CALGDLFPTGGNGGYGTDKLIF. Written as DNA, the CDR3 is TGTGCTCTTGGGGATTTGTTTCCTACGGGGGGCAATGGGGGATACGGTACCGATAAACTCATCTTT.

This clone turned up a few times. TCRdb shows a much larger clone's protein in place of this DNA's translation, and the two differ at residue 11, likely through a read error; the protein shown is translated from the DNA. CDR3 in DNA: TGTGCCTGTGACACCAACCTACAAGGATGCCGAGGGGATCGGACCGATAAACTCATCTTT. Its protein is CACDTNLQGCRGDRTDKLIF. This chain uses TRDV2 with TRDJ1, with D perhaps matching TRDD3 (6 bases). The J gene is not listed in TCRdb, so it was assigned here from a DNA match to germline. Trimming took 0 bases from V and 2 from J, leaving 27 bases between them. This CDR3 is built from 20 residues. Looked up from germline, CDR1 is GEAIGNYY and CDR2 is EKD.

Details on this clone: A single base is all that separates this from a far larger clone, so a read error is likely. Within the sample, other DNA sequences also encode this same CDR3. The CDR3: CACDSKLGDTGYTDKLIF. In DNA form, the CDR3 reads TGTGCCTGTGACTCCAAACTAGGGGATACCGGGTACACCGATAAACTCATCTTT. The rearrangement uses TRDV2 and TRDJ1, with 8 bases matching TRDD3. CDR3 length: 18 residues. V was clipped by 3 bases and J by 0 bases; unmatched bases: 14. Germline V lookup: CDR1 GEAIGNYY, CDR2 EKD.

Concerning this clone itself: It is likely a read error: a sequence one base away is far more abundant. The sample has other DNA sequences that encode this CDR3 too. The V and J genes are TRDV1 and TRDJ1; no clear D. Trimming stripped 8 bases from V and 0 bases from J, with 10 bases between. This CDR3 is 13 amino acids long. Germline CDR1 reads TSWWSYY; CDR2 reads QGS. The CDR3 nucleotides are TGTGCTCTTAGATTCCCGTACACCGATAAACTCATCTTT. It translates to CALRFPYTDKLIF.

A remark on this clone: The protein that TCRdb holds for this DNA derives from a much larger clone and differs from the translated DNA at residue 9, which likely indicates a read error; the protein shown here is translated from the DNA. The chain carries TRDV2 and TRDJ1; D gene uncertain. TCRdb does not report a J gene; here it was assigned by matching the DNA to germline references. This CDR3 is built from 14 residues. Germline V gives CDR1 GEAIGNYY, CDR2 EKD. Trimming pared 4 bases from V and 3 bases from J, leaving 14 bases between. CDR3 residues: CACDRRRYADKLIF. CDR3 DNA: TGTGCCTGTGATCGTCGAAGGTACGCCGATAAACTCATCTTT.

Comments on this clone: A far larger clone is a single base away, which makes a read error likely. Other DNA sequences in this sample translate to the same CDR3. The V gene is listed as TRDV1; no J gene was called. The CDR3 sequence is 14 residues long. From germline, CDR1 is TSWWSYY and CDR2 QGS. CDR3 sequence (DNA): TGTGCTCTTGGGGCACCCAAAAACACCGATAAACTCATCTTC. The encoded protein is CALGAPKNTDKLIF.

This clone was seen a handful of times. The translation of this DNA and the TCRdb protein of a much larger clone differ at residue 25, probably owing to a read error; the protein shown here is translated from the DNA. The V gene is TRDV2, the J gene TRDJ1, with 7 bases fitting TRDD3. The J gene, left out of TCRdb, was set here by checking the DNA against germline. The CDR3 spans 28 residues. Germline V gene lookup returns CDR1 GEAIGNYY and CDR2 EKD. For the CDR3, the DNA is TGTGCCTGTGACCACACCTACTTTGCCTCGCGCCCGTCTGAACTACTGGGGCCCCCGGAAAAGTACACCGATAGACTCATCTTT. Translation: CACDHTYFASRPSELLGPPEKYTDRLIF.

With respect to this clone: This likely traces to a read error, being one base from a far larger clone. Distinct nucleotide sequences in the sample also encode this CDR3. The V and J genes are TRDV1 and TRDJ1, with D perhaps TRDD3 (7 bases). TCRdb gives no J gene; it was assigned here by matching the DNA to germline. The germline gives CDR1 TSWWSYY, CDR2 QGS. The CDR3 runs to 22 residues. Between the trimmed V and J ends, which lost 0 bases and 0 bases, there was a span of 29 bases. The CDR3 protein is CALGELVLSYALGGANTDKLIF. In DNA form, the CDR3 reads TGTGCTCTTGGGGAACTAGTCTTATCCTACGCCCTGGGGGGCGCAAACACCGATAAACTCATCTTT.

Comment on this clone: TCRdb's entry gives the protein of a much larger clone, which mismatches this DNA's translation at residue 16, likely from a read error; the protein reported here is translated from the DNA. This chain joins TRDV1 and TRDJ1; 7 bases are shared with TRDD2. TCRdb does not report a J gene; here it was assigned by matching the DNA to germline references. The CDR3 consists of 23 residues. V was pared by 0 bases and J by 0 bases, with 25 bases of the junction left unmatched. Germline V gene lookup returns CDR1 TSWWSYY and CDR2 QGS. The CDR3 DNA reads TGTGCTCTTGGGGAACTTTCCATTTCCTACCAGGGGGGGTCCATCGCCTACACCGATAAACTCATCTTT. It is translated as CALGELSISYQGGSIAYTDKLIF.

This clone was found many times. Translating this DNA gives a protein that differs at residue 6 from the TCRdb one, which belongs to a much larger clone; a read error is likely, and the protein shown is this translation. CDR3 DNA: TGTGCCTGTGACACCGATTTTCCGGGGGATACGACTCCGTACACCGATAAACTCATCTTT. This gives the protein CACDTDFPGDTTPYTDKLIF. The chain links TRDV2 to TRDJ1; 10 bases are shared with TRDD3. Germline-derived CDR1 and CDR2 are GEAIGNYY and EKD. CDR3 length: 20 residues. J gave up 0 bases and V 0 bases, and 15 bases lay outside the gene matches.

This clone came up a few times. The TCRdb protein, from a much larger clone, departs from this DNA's translation at residue 8, likely by read error; the protein shown derives from the DNA. The V and J genes are TRDV2 and TRDJ1; perhaps TRDD3 as D (5 bases). The J gene was not available in TCRdb and was assigned here by matching the DNA to germline segments. The V end was cut by 3 bases, the J end by 4 bases, with 20 bases between. The CDR3 is 16 residues long. Germline-derived CDR1 and CDR2 are GEAIGNYY and EKD. The CDR3 region is CACDLLAWGNHDKLIF. The CDR3 bases are TGTGCCTGTGACCTCCTCGCTTGGGGAAACCACGATAAACTCATCTTT.

This clone was counted many times. V is TRDV1 and J is TRDJ1, with TRDD3 matching over 10 bases. With V trimmed by 4 bases and J by 0 bases, 26 bases remained unmatched. CDR1 TSWWSYY and CDR2 QGS come from the germline V gene. This CDR3 is 23 amino acids long. In DNA, the CDR3 is TGTGCTCTTGGGGGCCCGCCTTCATTCATTACTGGGGGATCGCTAGAGTACACCGATAAACTCATCTTT. This gives the protein CALGGPPSFITGGSLEYTDKLIF.

The sample holds a few counts of this clone. A far larger clone is only one base removed, so a read error is likely. The sample carries other DNA sequences with the same CDR3. The rearrangement links TRDV2 to TRDJ1, with 10 bases aligning to TRDD3. The J gene, absent from TCRdb, was called here by matching the DNA to germline. The CDR3 consists of 20 residues. Germline V gene lookup returns CDR1 GEAIGNYY and CDR2 EKD. The junction had 17 bases not matched to a gene; V was cut back by 0 bases and J by 2 bases. CDR3 in amino acids: CACDTVSYDFVLGDTDKLIF. The CDR3 DNA sequence: TGTGCCTGTGACACCGTCTCCTACGATTTTGTACTGGGGGATACCGATAAACTCATCTTT.

Ten or more counts support this clone. The rearrangement joins TRDV1 to TRDJ1; 10 bases match TRDD3. Germline CDR1 reads TSWWSYY; CDR2 reads QGS. This CDR3 contains 18 residues. V lost 0 bases, J lost 8 bases, and 15 bases stayed unmatched. The CDR3 DNA is TGTGCTCTTGGGGAACTTTTCCCACTCCACTGGGGGATGAGAAAACTCATCTTT. It yields the protein CALGELFPLHWGMRKLIF.

On this clone: TCRdb records a much larger clone's protein for this DNA, with a difference at residue 17 that likely arises from a read error; the protein given is the translation of the DNA. TRDV2 is the V gene, and the J gene was not called; TRDD3, the table's D call, was not compared with the DNA. The CDR3 is 18 residues long. CDR1 GEAIGNYY and CDR2 EKD come from the germline V gene. The CDR3 loop is CACDTLESLGGLTDKLTF. The CDR3 coding sequence is TGTGCCTGTGACACGCTAGAGTCGCTGGGGGGATTGACCGATAAACTCACCTTT.

On this clone itself: A far larger clone is a single base away, which makes a read error likely. In the same sample, other DNA sequences code for this CDR3. CDR3 sequence reads: CALGESEDPTPSSGDTRIGWDTDKLIF. The CDR3 bases are TGTGCTCTTGGGGAAAGTGAGGATCCTACGCCCTCCTCGGGGGATACGCGTATAGGATGGGATACCGATAAACTCATCTTT. The chain uses TRDV1 and TRDJ1, with 10 bases matching TRDD3. TCRdb gives no J gene; it was assigned here by matching the DNA to germline. The CDR3 has 27 amino acids. Germline-derived CDR1 and CDR2 are TSWWSYY and QGS. After removal of 2 bases from V and 2 bases from J, the junction contained 38 bases not matched to a gene.

Comments on this clone: The protein recorded in TCRdb matches a much larger clone and deviates from this DNA's translation at residue 5, suggesting a read error; the protein here is obtained by translating the DNA. V gene TRDV1 combines with J gene TRDJ2; 9 bases are a match to TRDD3. Germline CDR1 is TSWWSYY and CDR2 is QGS. This CDR3 has 21 amino acids. J lost 0 bases, V lost 3 bases, and 17 bases had no gene match. CDR3 protein: CALGDLLADWGRSPLTAQLFF. The CDR3 DNA reads TGTGCTCTTGGGGATCTCCTTGCCGACTGGGGGAGATCCCCTTTGACAGCACAACTCTTCTTT.

There are a few counts of this clone. TCRdb records a much larger clone's protein for this DNA, with a difference at residue 8 that likely arises from a read error; the protein given is the translation of the DNA. This chain links TRDV3 with TRDJ1; TRDD3 agrees at 8 bases. Since TCRdb gives no J gene, matching the DNA to germline was used here to assign it. CDR1 TVYSNPD and CDR2 GDNSRS come from the germline V gene (reference sequence). This CDR3 is built from 23 residues. Trimming removed 0 bases from V and 0 bases from J; junction bases left unmatched: 30. CDR3 protein: CAFRGVRTGLQGGGLLYTDKLIF. The CDR3, as DNA: TGTGCCTTTAGAGGGGTTAGGACGGGCCTACAGGGTGGGGGATTACTGTACACCGATAAACTCATCTTT.

This clone was seen more than once but under ten times. The chain recombines TRDV1 with TRDJ1; TRDD3 matches at 11 bases. The J gene, left out of TCRdb, was set here by checking the DNA against germline. Losses at the gene ends were 3 bases for V and 10 bases for J; bases not matched to a gene: 13. The CDR3 contains 16 residues. Per germline, CDR1 TSWWSYY and CDR2 QGS. The CDR3 bases are TGTGCTCTTGGGGACTTGAGATGGGGGATACGCTCTATACTCATCTTT. Translating gives CALGDLRWGIRSILIF.

This clone was counted a few times. A single base is all that separates this from a far larger clone, so a read error is likely. The same CDR3 also results from other DNA sequences found in this sample. Here the CDR3 DNA reads TGCGCCTGTGACACCGTGCGGGGGGGGAGTTCCCGGCCCGGGTACACCGATAAACTCATCTTT. This sequence encodes CACDTVRGGSSRPGYTDKLIF. The chain combines TRDV2 with TRDJ1, with a weak D call TRDD3 (6 bases). Germline matching of the DNA provided the J gene here, since TCRdb leaves it blank. The germline V gene has CDR1 GEAIGNYY and CDR2 EKD. CDR3 length: 21 residues.

Comments on this clone: Since a far larger clone is one base different, this is likely a read error. The sample has other DNA sequences that encode this CDR3 too. The rearrangement links TRDV2 to TRDJ1; no definite D call. TCRdb supplies no J gene; here it was assigned by aligning the nucleotide sequence to germline. Per the germline V gene, CDR1 is GEAIGNYY and CDR2 is EKD. The CDR3 consists of 16 residues. Deletions cut 0 bases from V and 2 bases from J, with 15 bases between. The CDR3 nucleotides are TGTGCCTGTGACACCGCCACCTCTACCGGGACCGATAAACTCATCTTT. Translation gives CACDTATSTGTDKLIF.